A selection of T cell receptor beta chains follows, all from one sample in a study of vaccination effects on CD4 cells after COVID-19. No antigen has been assigned to these receptors. Profiling relied on immunoSEQ multiplex PCR, and the TCRdb table lists in-frame clones only, not all of them. The sample consists of approximately 28,000 clones, roughly 80% of them appearing once. Here the sequenced sample was CD4+ T cells from PBMCs cultured with SARS-CoV-2 spike peptides, taken after COVID-19 vaccination. Every receptor here comes from a human donor who received a COVID-19 vaccine. Some clones in this sample may be carry-over from other donors' samples. Each CDR3 is given with its conserved first and last residue. Each record gives: J gene, V gene, D gene, CDR3 protein. The D gene is left open where the match is weak.

>TRBJ2-2|TRBV24-1|.
CATSDSTQAPRELFF
>TRBJ1-5|TRBV2|TRBD1
CASSRRGGSNQPQHF
>TRBJ2-1|TRBV5-6|.
CASSLDGNEQFF
>TRBJ1-1|TRBV6-2/TRBV6-3|.
CASSGYRSTLTEAFF
>TRBJ2-1|TRBV7-9|.
CASSLGPNNEQFF
>TRBJ1-2|TRBV30|.
CAWNLPGVSYTF
>TRBJ2-2|TRBV3-1/TRBV3-2|.
CASSQMWSRGNTGELFF
>TRBJ2-1|TRBV18|.
CASSPPWLSSYNEQFF
>TRBJ2-1|TRBV7-9|.
CASSFRSAGTWNEQFF
>TRBJ2-1|TRBV19|TRBD1
CASSARGIGEQFF
>TRBJ1-2|TRBV30|.
CAWSDLFRENGYTF
>TRBJ1-4|TRBV5-1|TRBD1
CASSGTGINEKLFF
>TRBJ1-2|TRBV15|TRBD1
CATSTQDRGPDPGYTF
>TRBJ1-6|TRBV19|.
CASSFRPVDSPLHF
>TRBJ2-5|TRBV7-3|TRBD2
CASSRLAGAETQYF
>TRBJ1-1|TRBV19|.
CASSIDWRPNTEAFF
>TRBJ2-5|TRBV10-3|.
CAIQWGVETQYF
>TRBJ1-3|TRBV21-1|.
CASSKFWDRALFSGNTIYF
>TRBJ1-2|TRBV24-1|TRBD1
CATSNPGQGDAYGYTF
>TRBJ2-3|TRBV5-8|.
CASPKGLGDPQSTDTQYF
>TRBJ2-3|TRBV10-1|.
CASSDGPTDTQYF
>TRBJ2-1|TRBV5-1|.
CASSLGSVSYNEQFF
>TRBJ2-3|TRBV6-6|.
CASSGGRVVGDTQYF
>TRBJ2-1|TRBV6-2/TRBV6-3|TRBD2
CASSYSLAGIYNEQFF
>TRBJ1-5|TRBV6-6|.
CASSLGGGGNQPQHF
>TRBJ2-2|TRBV7-2|TRBD1
CASSAGTGITGELFF
>TRBJ1-4|TRBV2|.
CASSEGPRNEKLFF
>TRBJ2-2|TRBV24-1|.
CATSWGIGLTGELFF
>TRBJ1-1|TRBV2|TRBD1
CASGRGQGDTEAFF
>TRBJ2-5|TRBV30|.
CAWSVWWGAKETQYF
>TRBJ2-3|TRBV4-1|TRBD2
CASSQSSGGGSTDTQYF
>TRBJ1-5|TRBV10-1|.
CASSEPGSSNQPQHF
>TRBJ1-2|TRBV25-1|.
CASSDSRAYYGYTF
>TRBJ1-6|TRBV9|.
CASSVGVFTYNSPLHF
>TRBJ1-5|TRBV27|.
CASSLYMPPGYNQPQHF
>TRBJ1-2|TRBV7-2|TRBD1
CASSLRQGASGYTF
>TRBJ1-5|TRBV15|.
CATSRERAGSGNQPQHF
>TRBJ2-5|TRBV19|.
CASSMGLDYGTQYF
>TRBJ2-3|TRBV5-1|.
CASSLGWTDTQYF
>TRBJ2-1|TRBV30|TRBD2
CAWSGGLAGGLSSYNEQFF
>TRBJ1-4|TRBV3-1/TRBV3-2|.
CASSQGAGGVREKLFF
>TRBJ1-6|TRBV7-9|.
CASSLGGGSDSPLHF
>TRBJ2-3|TRBV30|.
CAWSLQGSRGDTQYF
>TRBJ1-6|TRBV5-1|TRBD1
CASSLDGQGMNSPLHF
>TRBJ1-4|TRBV19|.
CASSIGTGYNREKLFF
>TRBJ1-3|TRBV28|.
CASSAKTDNLNLIYF
>TRBJ1-1|TRBV29-1|.
CSVGSRVTEAFF
>TRBJ1-1|TRBV28|TRBD1
CASSQDRGKAFF
>TRBJ1-1|TRBV11-2|.
CASSLPGGTEAFF
>TRBJ1-4|TRBV6-5|.
CASSYLRAEPNEKLFF
>TRBJ2-3|TRBV6-2/TRBV6-3|.
CASSRTDNRDTQYF